The T cell receptor beta chain under discussion was sequenced for a study of Graves' ophthalmopathy and Graves' hyperthyroidism. The ends were cut back, 0 bases at V and 5 bases at J, with 12 bases in the middle. Germline CDR1 SGHRS, CDR2 YFSETQ. CDR3 length: 15 amino acids. Overall study findings and caveats: The model predicted ophthalmopathy progression with over 60% sensitivity and around 72% specificity. Between ophthalmopathy and stable hyperthyroidism, a 13-signature model drew a separation with about 85% sensitivity and about 80% specificity. The blood repertoire also included most expanded thyroid clonotypes above 0.001 frequency.

Using RNA transcripts, the TCR beta CDR3 regions were amplified. HTBI primers served in a first-round RT-PCR, which a second-round multiplex PCR followed. TCRdb called the multiplex PCR reads again in MiXCR, with one record for every CDR3 protein. The sample lists about 14,000 distinct CDR3 sequences, approximately 49% occurring once. On this clonotype: Antigen specificity is unknown.

Ophthalmopathy donors' eye disease showed moderate-to-severe activity, CAS of at least 3, NOSPECS of at least 4 and duration under 3 months. The chain recombines TRBV5-1 with TRBJ1-5, with D maybe TRBD1 (6 bases). Material: peripheral blood. This clonotype was sampled from a woman aged 25-40 years with Graves' ophthalmopathy. CDR3 nucleotide sequence: TGCGCCAGCAGCTTGGGGTCAGGGGTTCATCAGCCCCAGCATTTT. It yields the protein CASSLGSGVHQPQHF.